One and the same sample provided the 8 T cell receptor beta chains below, sequenced in a study of blood T cell repertoires in COVID-19. Generated by immunoSEQ multiplex PCR, the TCRdb table keeps only in-frame clones and is missing some. The table includes approximately 97,000 clones, 81% detected once. Sequencing was performed on peripheral blood. The origin of the receptors is a man in his sixties with acute or convalescent COVID-19.

The chain employs TRBV11-3 and TRBJ2-3; perhaps TRBD1 as D (5 bases). The V and J ends lost 5 bases and 0 bases respectively, with 9 bases between them. The CDR3 sequence is 14 residues long. Germline CDR1 is SGHNT and CDR2 is YENEEA. The CDR3: CASSAQESTDTQYF. The CDR3 region has the DNA TGTGCCAGCAGCGCACAGGAGAGCACAGATACGCAGTATTTT.

This chain joins TRBV28 and TRBJ1-5; TRBD1 is a possible D gene (5 bases). V was shortened by 5 bases and J by 5 bases, with 25 bases between the two germline ends. Germline values: CDR1 MDHEN, CDR2 SYDVKM. The length of the CDR3 is 18 residues. The CDR3 DNA follows: TGTGCCAGCAGTGATTCCCCAGGGCTCGGTTCGTTCGATCAGCCCCAGCATTTT. Its protein product is CASSDSPGLGSFDQPQHF.

The rearrangement joins TRBV28 to TRBJ2-7; 8 bases fit TRBD1. Germline CDR1 MDHEN, CDR2 SYDVKM. The CDR3 covers 14 residues. J lost 6 bases, V lost 7 bases, and 11 bases had no gene match. CDR3 residues: CASKGQGRGIEQYF. CDR3 DNA sequence: TGTGCCAGCAAAGGACAGGGAAGGGGGATCGAGCAGTACTTC.

The chain joins TRBV6-6 to TRBJ1-3, with D possibly being TRBD1 (6 bases). The germline CDR1 and CDR2 sequences are MNHNY and SVGAGI (reference sequence). CDR3 length: 20 residues. Trimming cost V 6 bases and J 4 bases, with 31 bases left between them. The CDR3 reads CASSTGTQVGDGIYGNTIYF. The CDR3 DNA is TGTGCCAGCAGCACCGGGACACAGGTGGGGGATGGAATATACGGAAACACCATATATTTT.

V usage is TRBV28 and J usage is TRBJ2-1; weak D call: TRBD2 (6 bases). This CDR3 contains 14 residues. V was cut by 4 bases and J by 7 bases, with 14 bases left in between. In germline, CDR1 is MDHEN, CDR2 SYDVKM. DNA of the CDR3: TGTGCCAGCAGTTATGGGACTGAGGGTAATGAGCAGTTCTTC. Translated: CASSYGTEGNEQFF.

The chain uses TRBV7-9 and TRBJ2-7, with D uncertain. The ends were cut back, 0 bases at V and 0 bases at J, with 9 bases in the middle. The CDR3 sequence is 15 residues long. Germline V lookup: CDR1 SEHNR, CDR2 FQNEAQ (reference sequence). Written as DNA, the CDR3 is TGTGCCAGCAGCTTAGCGTACGGTCCCTCCTACGAGCAGTACTTC. This encodes CASSLAYGPSYEQYF.

The chain uses TRBV7-2 and TRBJ2-1; TRBD2 matches at 8 bases. The ends lost 5 bases at V and 4 bases at J; junction bases unmatched: 10. Germline V gene data show CDR1 as SGHTA and CDR2 as FQGNSA. The CDR3 runs 16 residues. In DNA, the CDR3 is TGTGCCAGCAGCCTGACTAGGTTAGCGGGGTACAATGAGCAGTTCTTC. This encodes CASSLTRLAGYNEQFF.

The rearrangement links TRBV29-1 to TRBJ2-5; 8 nucleotides match TRBD1. Germline V gives CDR1 SQVTM, CDR2 ANQGSEA. V gave up 2 bases and J gave up 5 bases; unmatched junction bases: 10. The CDR3 consists of 15 residues. The CDR3 DNA is TGCAGCGTTGAACTCGGGACAGGCCATACGGAGACCCAGTACTTC. Translation: CSVELGTGHTETQYF.